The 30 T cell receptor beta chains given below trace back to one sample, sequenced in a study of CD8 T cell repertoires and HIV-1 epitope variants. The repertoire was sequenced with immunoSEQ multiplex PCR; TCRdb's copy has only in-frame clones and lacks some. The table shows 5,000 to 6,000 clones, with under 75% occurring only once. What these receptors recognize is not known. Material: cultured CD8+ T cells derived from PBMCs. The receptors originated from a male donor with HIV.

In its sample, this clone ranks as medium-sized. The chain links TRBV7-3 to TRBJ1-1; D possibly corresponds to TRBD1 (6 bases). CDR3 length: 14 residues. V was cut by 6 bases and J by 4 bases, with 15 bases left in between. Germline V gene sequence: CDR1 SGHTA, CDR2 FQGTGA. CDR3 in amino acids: CASSPAGVGTEAFF. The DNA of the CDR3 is TGTGCCAGCAGTCCGGCAGGGGTAGGCACTGAAGCTTTCTTT.

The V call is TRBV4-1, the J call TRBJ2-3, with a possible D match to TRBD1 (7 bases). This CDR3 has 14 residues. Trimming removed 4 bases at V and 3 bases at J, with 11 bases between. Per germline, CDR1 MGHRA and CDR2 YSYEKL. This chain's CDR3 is CASSPGGLTDTQYF. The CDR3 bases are TGCGCCAGCAGCCCAGGGGGGTTGACAGATACGCAGTATTTT.

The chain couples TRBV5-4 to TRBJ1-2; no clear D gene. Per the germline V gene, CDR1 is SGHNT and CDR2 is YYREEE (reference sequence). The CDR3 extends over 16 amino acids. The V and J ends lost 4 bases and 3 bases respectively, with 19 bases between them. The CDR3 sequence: CASSPWPVELDYGYTF. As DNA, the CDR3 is TGTGCCAGCAGCCCTTGGCCGGTAGAATTGGACTATGGCTACACCTTC.

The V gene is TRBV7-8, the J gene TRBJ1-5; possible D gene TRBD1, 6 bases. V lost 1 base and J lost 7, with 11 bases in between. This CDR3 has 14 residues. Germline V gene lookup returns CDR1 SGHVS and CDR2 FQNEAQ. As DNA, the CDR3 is TGTGCCAGCAGCTTAGAGGGGGGTTCCCAGCCCCAGCATTTT. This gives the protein CASSLEGGSQPQHF.

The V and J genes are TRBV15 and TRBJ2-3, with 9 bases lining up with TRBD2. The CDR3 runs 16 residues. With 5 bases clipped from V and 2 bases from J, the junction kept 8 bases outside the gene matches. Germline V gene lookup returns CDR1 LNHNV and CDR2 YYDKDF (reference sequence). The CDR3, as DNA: TGTGCCACCAGCTCCTCCCTAGCGGGGCTCACAGATACGCAGTATTTT. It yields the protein CATSSSLAGLTDTQYF. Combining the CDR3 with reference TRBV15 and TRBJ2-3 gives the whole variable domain DAMVIQNPRYQVTQFGKPVTLSCSQTLNHNVMYWYQQKSSQAPKLLFHYYDKDFNNEADTPDNFQSRRPNTSFCFLDIRSPGLGDTAMYLCATSSSLAGLTDTQYFGPGTRLTVL.

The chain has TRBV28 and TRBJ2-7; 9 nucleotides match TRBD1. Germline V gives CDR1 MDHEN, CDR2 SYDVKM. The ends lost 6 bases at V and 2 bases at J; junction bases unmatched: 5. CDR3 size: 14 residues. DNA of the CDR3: TGTGCCAGCAGCCACCGACAGGGGGCCTACGAGCAGTACTTC. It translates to CASSHRQGAYEQYF.

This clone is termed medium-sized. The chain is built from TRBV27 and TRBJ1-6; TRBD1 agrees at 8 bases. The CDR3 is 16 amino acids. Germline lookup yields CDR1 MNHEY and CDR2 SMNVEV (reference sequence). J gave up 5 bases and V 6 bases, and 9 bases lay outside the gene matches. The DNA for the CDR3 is TGTGCCAGCAGCAGGACTAGCAGGGGGCATAATTCACCCCTCCACTTT. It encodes CASSRTSRGHNSPLHF.

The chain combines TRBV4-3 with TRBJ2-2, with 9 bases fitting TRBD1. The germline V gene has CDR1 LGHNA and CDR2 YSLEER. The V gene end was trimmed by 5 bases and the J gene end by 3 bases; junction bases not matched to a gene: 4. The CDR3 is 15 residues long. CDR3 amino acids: CASSSGTGHTGELFF. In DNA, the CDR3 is TGCGCCAGCAGCTCCGGGACAGGGCACACCGGGGAGCTGTTTTTT.

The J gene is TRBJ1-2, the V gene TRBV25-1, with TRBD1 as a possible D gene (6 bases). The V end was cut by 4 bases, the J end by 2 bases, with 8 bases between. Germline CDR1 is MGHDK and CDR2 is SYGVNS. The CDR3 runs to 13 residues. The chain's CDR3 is CASSVTGNYGYTF. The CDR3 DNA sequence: TGTGCCAGCAGTGTTACAGGGAACTATGGCTACACCTTC.

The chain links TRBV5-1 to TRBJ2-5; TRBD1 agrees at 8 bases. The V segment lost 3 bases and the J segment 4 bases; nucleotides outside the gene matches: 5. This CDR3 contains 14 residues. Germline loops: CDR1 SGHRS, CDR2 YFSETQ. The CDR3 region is CASSSSGGRETQYF. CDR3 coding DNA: TGCGCCAGCAGCTCCTCAGGGGGCCGAGAGACCCAGTACTTC.

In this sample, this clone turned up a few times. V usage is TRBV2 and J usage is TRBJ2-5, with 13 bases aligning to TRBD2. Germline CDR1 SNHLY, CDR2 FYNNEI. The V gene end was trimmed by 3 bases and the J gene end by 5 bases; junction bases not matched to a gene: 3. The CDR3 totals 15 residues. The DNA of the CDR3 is TGTGCCAGCAGTGACACTAGCGGGGGGGCCGAGACCCAGTACTTC. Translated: CASSDTSGGAETQYF.

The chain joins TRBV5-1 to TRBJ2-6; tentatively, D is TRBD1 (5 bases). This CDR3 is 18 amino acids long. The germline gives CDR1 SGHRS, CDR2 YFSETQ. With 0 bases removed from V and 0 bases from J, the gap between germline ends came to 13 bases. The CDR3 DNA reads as TGCGCCAGCAGCTTGGGAACAGGCGAGCTCTCTGGGGCCAACGTCCTGACTTTC. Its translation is CASSLGTGELSGANVLTF. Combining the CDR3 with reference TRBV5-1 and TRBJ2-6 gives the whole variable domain KAGVTQTPRYLIKTRGQQVTLSCSPISGHRSVSWYQQTPGQGLQFLFEYFSETQRNKGNFPGRFSGRQFSNSRSEMNVSTLELGDSALYLCASSLGTGELSGANVLTFGAGSRLTVL.

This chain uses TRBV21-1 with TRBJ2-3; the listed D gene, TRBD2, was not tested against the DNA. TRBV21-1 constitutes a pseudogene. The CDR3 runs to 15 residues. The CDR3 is CASKPPRRAADTQYF. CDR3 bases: TGTGCCAGCAAACCCCCCAGGCGAGCGGCAGATACGCAGTATTTT.

CDR3 sequence reads: CASSPGANTGELFF. The CDR3 DNA reads TGTGCCAGTAGTCCAGGGGCGAACACCGGGGAGCTGTTTTTT. V gene TRBV19 combines with J gene TRBJ2-2; maybe TRBD1 (6 bases). Germline CDR1 reads LNHDA; CDR2 reads SQIVND (reference sequence). The length of the CDR3 is 14 residues. Trimming left V 5 bases short and J 0 bases short, with 7 bases between.

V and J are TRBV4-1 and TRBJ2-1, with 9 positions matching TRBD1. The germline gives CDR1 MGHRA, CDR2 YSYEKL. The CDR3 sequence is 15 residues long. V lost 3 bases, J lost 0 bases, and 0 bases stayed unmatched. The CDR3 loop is CASSQGQGSYNEQFF. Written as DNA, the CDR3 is TGCGCCAGCAGCCAGGGACAGGGCTCCTACAATGAGCAGTTCTTC.

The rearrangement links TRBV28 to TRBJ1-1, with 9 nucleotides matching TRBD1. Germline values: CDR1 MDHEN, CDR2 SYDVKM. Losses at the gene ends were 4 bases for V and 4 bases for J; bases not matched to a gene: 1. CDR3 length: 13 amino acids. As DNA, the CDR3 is TGTGCCAGCAGTTGGGACAGGGCCACTGAAGCTTTCTTT. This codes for CASSWDRATEAFF.

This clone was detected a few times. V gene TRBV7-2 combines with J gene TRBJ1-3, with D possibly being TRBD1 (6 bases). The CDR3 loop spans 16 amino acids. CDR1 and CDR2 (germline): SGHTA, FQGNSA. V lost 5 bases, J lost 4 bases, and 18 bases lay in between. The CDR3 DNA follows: TGTGCCAGCAGCCCCCCCTCGGCCGGGACAGGAAACACCATATATTTT. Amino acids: CASSPPSAGTGNTIYF. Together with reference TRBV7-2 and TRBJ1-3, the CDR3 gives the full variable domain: GAGVSQSPSNKVTEKGKDVELRCDPISGHTALYWYRQSLGQGLEFLIYFQGNSAPDKSGLPSDRFSAERTGGSVSTLTIQRTQQEDSAVYLCASSPPSAGTGNTIYFGEGSWLTVV.

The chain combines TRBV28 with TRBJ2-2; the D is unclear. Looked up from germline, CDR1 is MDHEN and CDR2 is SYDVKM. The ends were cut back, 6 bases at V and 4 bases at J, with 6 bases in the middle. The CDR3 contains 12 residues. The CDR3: CASSPATGELFF. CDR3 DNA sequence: TGTGCCAGCAGCCCCGCCACCGGGGAGCTGTTTTTT.

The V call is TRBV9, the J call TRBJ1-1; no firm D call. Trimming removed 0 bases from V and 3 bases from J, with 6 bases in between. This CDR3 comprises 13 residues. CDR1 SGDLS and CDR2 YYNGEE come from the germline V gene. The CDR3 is CASSVVVDTEAFF. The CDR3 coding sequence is TGTGCCAGCAGCGTAGTGGTGGACACTGAAGCTTTCTTT.

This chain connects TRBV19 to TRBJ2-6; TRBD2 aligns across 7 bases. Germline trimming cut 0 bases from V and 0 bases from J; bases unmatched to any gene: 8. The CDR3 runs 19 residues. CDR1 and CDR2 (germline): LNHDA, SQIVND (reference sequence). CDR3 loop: CASSIDGGGDDSGANVLTF. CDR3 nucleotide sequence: TGTGCCAGTAGTATAGATGGGGGAGGGGACGACTCTGGGGCCAACGTCCTGACTTTC.

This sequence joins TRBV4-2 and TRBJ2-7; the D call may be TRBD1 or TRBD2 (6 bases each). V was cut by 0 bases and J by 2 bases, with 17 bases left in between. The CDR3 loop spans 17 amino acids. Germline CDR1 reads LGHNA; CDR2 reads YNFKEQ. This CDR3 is CASSQEIPGAVTYEQYF. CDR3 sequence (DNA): TGTGCCAGCAGCCAAGAAATACCGGGGGCCGTGACCTACGAGCAGTACTTC.

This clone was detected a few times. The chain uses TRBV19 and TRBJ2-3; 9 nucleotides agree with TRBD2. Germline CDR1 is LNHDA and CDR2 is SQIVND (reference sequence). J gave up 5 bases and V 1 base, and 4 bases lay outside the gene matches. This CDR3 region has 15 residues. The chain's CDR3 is CASSIVAGAVDTQYF. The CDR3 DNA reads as TGTGCCAGTAGTATAGTAGCGGGAGCAGTAGATACGCAGTATTTT.

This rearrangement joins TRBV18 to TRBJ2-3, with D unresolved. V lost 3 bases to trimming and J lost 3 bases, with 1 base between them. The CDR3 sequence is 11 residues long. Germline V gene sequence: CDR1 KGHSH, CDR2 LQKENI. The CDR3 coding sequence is TGTGCCAGCTCACCTACAGATACGCAGTATTTT. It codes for CASSPTDTQYF.

This CDR3 is CASSLADLVYEQYF. The CDR3 DNA reads TGTGCCAGCAGCTTGGCGGATTTAGTCTACGAGCAGTACTTC. This sequence joins TRBV5-6 and TRBJ2-7, with unresolved D. This CDR3 contains 14 residues. Germline V gene sequence: CDR1 SGHDT, CDR2 YYEEEE. V dropped 0 bases and J dropped 3 bases, with 10 bases sitting between them.

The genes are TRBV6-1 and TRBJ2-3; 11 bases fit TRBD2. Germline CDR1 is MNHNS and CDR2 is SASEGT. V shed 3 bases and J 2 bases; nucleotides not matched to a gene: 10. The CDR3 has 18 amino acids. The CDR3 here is CASSDTPSGGPYTDTQYF. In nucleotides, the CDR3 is TGTGCCAGCAGTGATACTCCTAGCGGGGGGCCATACACAGATACGCAGTATTTT.

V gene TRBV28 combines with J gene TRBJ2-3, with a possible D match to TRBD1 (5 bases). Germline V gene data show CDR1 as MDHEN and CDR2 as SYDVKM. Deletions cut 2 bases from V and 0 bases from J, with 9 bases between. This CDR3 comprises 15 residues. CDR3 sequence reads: CASSLMSGSTDTQYF. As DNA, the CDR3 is TGTGCCAGCAGTTTAATGTCAGGGAGCACAGATACGCAGTATTTT. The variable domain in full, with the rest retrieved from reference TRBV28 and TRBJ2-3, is DVKVTQSSRYLVKRTGEKVFLECVQDMDHENMFWYRQDPGLGLRLIYFSYDVKMKEKGDIPEGYSVSREKKERFSLILESASTNQTSMYLCASSLMSGSTDTQYFGPGTRLTVL.

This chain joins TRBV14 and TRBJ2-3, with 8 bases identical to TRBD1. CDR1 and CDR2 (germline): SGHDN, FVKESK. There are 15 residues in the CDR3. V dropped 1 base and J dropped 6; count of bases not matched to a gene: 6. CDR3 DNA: TGTGCCAGCAGCCAAGCCAGGGGGCAATGGGATACGCAGTATTTT. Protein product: CASSQARGQWDTQYF.

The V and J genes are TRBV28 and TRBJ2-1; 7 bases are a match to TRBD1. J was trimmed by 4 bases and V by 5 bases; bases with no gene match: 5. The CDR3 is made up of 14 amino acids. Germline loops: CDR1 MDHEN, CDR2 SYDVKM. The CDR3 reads CASSAGQAYNEQFF. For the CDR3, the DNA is TGTGCCAGCAGTGCCGGACAGGCTTACAATGAGCAGTTCTTC.

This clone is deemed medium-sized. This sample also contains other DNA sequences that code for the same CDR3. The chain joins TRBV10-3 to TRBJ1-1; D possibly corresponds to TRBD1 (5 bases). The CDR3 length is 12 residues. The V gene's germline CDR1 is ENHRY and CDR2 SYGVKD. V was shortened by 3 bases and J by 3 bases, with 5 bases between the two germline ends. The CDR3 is CAISEGDTEAFF. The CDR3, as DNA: TGTGCCATCAGTGAAGGGGACACTGAAGCTTTCTTT.

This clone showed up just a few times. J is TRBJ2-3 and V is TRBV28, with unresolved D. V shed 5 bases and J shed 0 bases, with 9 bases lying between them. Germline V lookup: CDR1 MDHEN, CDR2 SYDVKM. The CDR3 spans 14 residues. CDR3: CASSPVVSTDTQYF. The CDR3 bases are TGTGCCAGCAGTCCGGTAGTAAGCACAGATACGCAGTATTTT. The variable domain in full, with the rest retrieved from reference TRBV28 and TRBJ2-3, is DVKVTQSSRYLVKRTGEKVFLECVQDMDHENMFWYRQDPGLGLRLIYFSYDVKMKEKGDIPEGYSVSREKKERFSLILESASTNQTSMYLCASSPVVSTDTQYFGPGTRLTVL.